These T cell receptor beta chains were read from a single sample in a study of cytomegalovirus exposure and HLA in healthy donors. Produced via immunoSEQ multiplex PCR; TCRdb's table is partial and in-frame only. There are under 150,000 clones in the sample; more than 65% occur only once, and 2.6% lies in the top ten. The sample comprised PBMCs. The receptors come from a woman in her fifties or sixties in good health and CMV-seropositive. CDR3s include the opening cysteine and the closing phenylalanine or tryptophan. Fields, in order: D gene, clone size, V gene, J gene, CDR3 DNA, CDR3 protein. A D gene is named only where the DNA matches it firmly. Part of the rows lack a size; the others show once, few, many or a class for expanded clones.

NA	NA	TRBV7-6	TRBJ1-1	TGTGCCAGCAGCAAATCCGTGAACACTGAAGCTTTCTTT	CASSKSVNTEAFF
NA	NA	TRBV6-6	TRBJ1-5	TGTGCCAGCAGCCCTTCGGACAGTTATAGCGATCAGCCCCAGCATTTT	CASSPSDSYSDQPQHF
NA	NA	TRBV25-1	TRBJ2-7	TGTGCCAGCAGTGAATTGAGGGACGAGCAGTACTTC	CASSELRDEQYF
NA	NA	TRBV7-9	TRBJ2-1	TGTGCCAGCAGCTGGAAGGGGACAAATGAGCAGTTCTTC	CASSWKGTNEQFF
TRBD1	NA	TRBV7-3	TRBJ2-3	TGTGCCAGCAGCTCCGACAGGGGGCTTCGGTATTTT	CASSSDRGLRYF
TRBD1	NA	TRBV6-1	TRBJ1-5	TGTGCCAGCAGTGAACAGGGGGCTGAACAGCCCCAGCATTTT	CASSEQGAEQPQHF
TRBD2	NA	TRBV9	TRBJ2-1	TGTGCCAGCAGCGTAGGCGGGGGGGGTGAGCAGTTCTTC	CASSVGGGGEQFF
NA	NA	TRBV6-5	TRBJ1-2	TGTGCCAGCAGAACTACAGGGTGGTATGGCTACACCTTC	CASRTTGWYGYTF
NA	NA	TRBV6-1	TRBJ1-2	TGTGCCAGCAGTTCGGCAGCGAACTATGGCTACACCTTC	CASSSAANYGYTF
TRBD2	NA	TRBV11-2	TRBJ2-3	TGTGCCAGCAGCTTGAGGGTAGCGGGGGCCTACACAGATACGCAGTATTTT	CASSLRVAGAYTDTQYF
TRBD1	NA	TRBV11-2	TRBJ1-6	TGTGCCAGCAGCCTAGGGGACAGGGAAAATTCACCCCTCCACTTT	CASSLGDRENSPLHF
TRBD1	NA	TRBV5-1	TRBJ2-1	TGCGCCAGCACCTATCACGGGACAGGGGGGCCCAATGAGCAGTTCTTC	CASTYHGTGGPNEQFF
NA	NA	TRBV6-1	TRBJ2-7	TGTGCCAGCAGTGACAGGGTGGGCTACGAGCAGTACTTC	CASSDRVGYEQYF
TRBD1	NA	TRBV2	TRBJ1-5	TGTGCCAGCAGCCGGGACAGGGGGAGCAATCAGCCCCAGCATTTT	CASSRDRGSNQPQHF
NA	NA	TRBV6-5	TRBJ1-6	TGTGCCAGCAGCCAGGGTGGCACCCTCCACTTT	CASSQGGTLHF
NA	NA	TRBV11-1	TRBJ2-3	TGTGCCAGCAGCTTCCTGATGACTCAAGCAGATACGCAGTATTTT	CASSFLMTQADTQYF
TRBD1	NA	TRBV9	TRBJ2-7	TGTGCCAGCAGCGTAGGACAGGGGCCTCTTGTGCAGTACTTC	CASSVGQGPLVQYF
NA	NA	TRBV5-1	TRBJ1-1	TGCGCCAGCAGCTTACGGGGTGGCAACACTGAAGCTTTCTTT	CASSLRGGNTEAFF
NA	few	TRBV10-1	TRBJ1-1	TGCGCCAGCCAGGGGACCCACGGACCCGCTTTCTTT	CASQGTHGPAFF
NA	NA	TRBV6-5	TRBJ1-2	TGTGCCAGCAGTTACACAGGGAACTATGGCTACACCTTC	CASSYTGNYGYTF
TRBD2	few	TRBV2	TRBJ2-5	TGTGCCAGCAGAGGCGGACTAGCGGGGGCCTCGTACCAAGAGACCCAGTACTTC	CASRGGLAGASYQETQYF
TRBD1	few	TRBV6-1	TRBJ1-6	TGTGCCAGCAGCCTCAGGGGGCAAGGACATTCACCCCTCCACTTT	CASSLRGQGHSPLHF
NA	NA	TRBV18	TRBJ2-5	TGTGCCAGCTCACCAGAGGAGACCCAGTACTTC	CASSPEETQYF
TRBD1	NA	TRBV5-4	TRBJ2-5	TGTGCCAGCATCCTCCAGGGGGAAGAGACCCAGTACTTC	CASILQGEETQYF
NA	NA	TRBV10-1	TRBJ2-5	TGCGCCAGCCAACCCACTAACTCGGAGACCCAGTACTTC	CASQPTNSETQYF
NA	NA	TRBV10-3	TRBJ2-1	TGTGCCATCGGGGGGGGGCAGCAGTTCTTC	CAIGGGQQFF
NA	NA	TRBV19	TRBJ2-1	TGTGCCTCCTCGGGCGGGACGGTCGCCTACAATGAGCAGTTCTTC	CASSGGTVAYNEQFF
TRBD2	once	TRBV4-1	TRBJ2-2	TGCGCCAGCAGCCCCTATAGCGGGGGCACCGGGGAGCTGTTTTTT	CASSPYSGGTGELFF
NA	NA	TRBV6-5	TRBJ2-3	TGTGCCAGCAGTTCCGCGGCGGGGTCCGACACAGATACGCAGTATTTT	CASSSAAGSDTDTQYF
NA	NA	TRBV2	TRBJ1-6	TGTGCCAGCAGTGATGACACCACACCTAATTCACCCCTCCACTTT	CASSDDTTPNSPLHF
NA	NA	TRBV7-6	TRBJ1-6	TGTGCCAGCAGCTTAGCGGCGGTTGGATCACCCCTCCACTTT	CASSLAAVGSPLHF
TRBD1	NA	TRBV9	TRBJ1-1	TGTGCCAGCACTCGGACAGGAATCCTCACTGAAGCTTTCTTT	CASTRTGILTEAFF
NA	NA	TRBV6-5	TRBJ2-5	TGTGCCAGCAGGAGGTGGGGGGGCGAGACCCAGTACTTC	CASRRWGGETQYF
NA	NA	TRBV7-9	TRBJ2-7	TGTGCCAGCAGCTTTGAAGGGGGTACCGGGACAAACTACGAGCAGTACTTC	CASSFEGGTGTNYEQYF
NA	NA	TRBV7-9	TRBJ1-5	TGTGCCAGCAGCTTGAGCGGTAGTCAGCCCCAGCATTTT	CASSLSGSQPQHF
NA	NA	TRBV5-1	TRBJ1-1	TGCGCCAGCAGCTTGCAGGGAAACACTGAAGCTTTCTTT	CASSLQGNTEAFF
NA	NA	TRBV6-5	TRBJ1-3	TGTGCCAGCAGTACCACCAACAGGGTCGGCACCATATATTTT	CASSTTNRVGTIYF
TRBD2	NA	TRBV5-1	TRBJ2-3	TGCGCCAGCAGCTTGGCGGCTAGCGGGGAGCCCGGGGGGCAGTATTTT	CASSLAASGEPGGQYF
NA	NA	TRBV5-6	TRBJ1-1	TGTGCCAGCAGCCCGACAATGAACACTGAAGCTTTCTTT	CASSPTMNTEAFF
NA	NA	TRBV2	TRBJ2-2	TGTGCCAGCGACGGACAGATGAACACCGGGGAGCTGTTTTTT	CASDGQMNTGELFF
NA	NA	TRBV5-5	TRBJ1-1	TGTGCCAGCAGCTCAGTTACTGAAGCTTTCTTT	CASSSVTEAFF
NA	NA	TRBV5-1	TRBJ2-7	TGCGCCAGCAGCTTAGGGGGCGAGCAGTACTTC	CASSLGGEQYF
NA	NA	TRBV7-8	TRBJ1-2	TGTGCCAGCAGCCCGCGGGGGAATGTCGGCTACACCTTC	CASSPRGNVGYTF
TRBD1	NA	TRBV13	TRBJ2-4	TGTGCCAGCAGCTTAGGGGGACAGCACATTCAGTACTTC	CASSLGGQHIQYF
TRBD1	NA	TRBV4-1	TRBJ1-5	TGCGCCAGCAGCCATCCGACAGGGTCGGCCCAGCATTTT	CASSHPTGSAQHF